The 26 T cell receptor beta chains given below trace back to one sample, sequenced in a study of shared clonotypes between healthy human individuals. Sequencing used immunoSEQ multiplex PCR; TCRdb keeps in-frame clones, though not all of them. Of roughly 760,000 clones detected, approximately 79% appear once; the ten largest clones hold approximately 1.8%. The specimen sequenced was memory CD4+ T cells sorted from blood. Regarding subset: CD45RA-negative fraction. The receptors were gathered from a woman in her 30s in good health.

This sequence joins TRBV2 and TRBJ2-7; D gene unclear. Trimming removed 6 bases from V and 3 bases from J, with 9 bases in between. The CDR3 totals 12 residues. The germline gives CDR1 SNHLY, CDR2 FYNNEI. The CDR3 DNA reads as TGTGCCAGCAGGCCACCGGGCTACGAGCAGTACTTC. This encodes CASRPPGYEQYF.

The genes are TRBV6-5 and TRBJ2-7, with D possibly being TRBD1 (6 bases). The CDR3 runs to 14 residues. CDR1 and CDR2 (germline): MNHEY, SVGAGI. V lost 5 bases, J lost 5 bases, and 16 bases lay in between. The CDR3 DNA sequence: TGTGCCAGCAGTCCTCGACAGGTCCCCCACGAGCAGTACTTC. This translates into CASSPRQVPHEQYF.

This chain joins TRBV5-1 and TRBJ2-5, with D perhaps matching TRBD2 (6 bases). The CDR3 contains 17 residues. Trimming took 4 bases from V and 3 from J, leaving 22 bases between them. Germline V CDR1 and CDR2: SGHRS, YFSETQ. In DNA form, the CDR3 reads TGCGCCAGCAGCCTGGGAGAGGGAGGTGGAGGAGAAGAGACCCAGTACTTC. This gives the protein CASSLGEGGGGEETQYF.

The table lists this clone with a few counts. The CDR3 nucleotides are TGTGTACAACCCGACGGGGCGGTGGATCAGCCCCAGCATTTT. This gives the protein CVQPDGAVDQPQHF. The chain joins TRBV27 to TRBJ1-5; the D gene is possibly TRBD1 (5 bases). The CDR3 has 14 amino acids. The V gene's germline CDR1 is MNHEY and CDR2 SMNVEV (reference sequence).

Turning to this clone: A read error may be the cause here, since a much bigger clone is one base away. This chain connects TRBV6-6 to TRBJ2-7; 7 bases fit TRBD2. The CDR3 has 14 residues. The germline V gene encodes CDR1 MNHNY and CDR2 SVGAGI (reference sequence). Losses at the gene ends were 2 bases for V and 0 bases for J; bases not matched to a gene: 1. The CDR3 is CASSYQRDSYEQYF. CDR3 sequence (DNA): TGTGCCAGCAGTTACCAGCGGGACTCCTACGAGCAGTACTTC.

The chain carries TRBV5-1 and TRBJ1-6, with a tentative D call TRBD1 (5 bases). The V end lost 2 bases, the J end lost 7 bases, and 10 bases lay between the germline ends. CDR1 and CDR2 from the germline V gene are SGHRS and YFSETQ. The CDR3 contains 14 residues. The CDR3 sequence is CASSFPGDNSPLHF. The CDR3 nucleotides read TGCGCCAGCAGCTTTCCGGGGGACAATTCACCCCTCCACTTT.

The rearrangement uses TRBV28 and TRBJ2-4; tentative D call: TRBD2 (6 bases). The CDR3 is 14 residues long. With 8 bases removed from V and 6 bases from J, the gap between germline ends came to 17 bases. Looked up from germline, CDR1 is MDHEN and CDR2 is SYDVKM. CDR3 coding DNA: TGTGCCAGCTCAGTCGGGGTTAGCGGAAACATTCAGTACTTC. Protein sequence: CASSVGVSGNIQYF. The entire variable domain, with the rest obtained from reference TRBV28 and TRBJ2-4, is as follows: DVKVTQSSRYLVKRTGEKVFLECVQDMDHENMFWYRQDPGLGLRLIYFSYDVKMKEKGDIPEGYSVSREKKERFSLILESASTNQTSMYLCASSVGVSGNIQYFGAGTRLSVL.

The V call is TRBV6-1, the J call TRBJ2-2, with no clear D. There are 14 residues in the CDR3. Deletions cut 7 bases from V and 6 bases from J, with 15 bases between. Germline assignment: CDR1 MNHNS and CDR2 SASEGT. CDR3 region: CASTPLAVAGELFF. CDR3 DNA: TGTGCCAGCACCCCCCTGGCGGTAGCCGGGGAGCTGTTTTTT.

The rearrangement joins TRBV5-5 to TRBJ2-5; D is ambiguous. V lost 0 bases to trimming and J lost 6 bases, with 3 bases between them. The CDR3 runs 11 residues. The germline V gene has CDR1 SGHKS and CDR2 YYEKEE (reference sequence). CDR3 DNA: TGTGCCAGCAGCTTGGAACAGACCCAGTACTTC. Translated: CASSLEQTQYF.

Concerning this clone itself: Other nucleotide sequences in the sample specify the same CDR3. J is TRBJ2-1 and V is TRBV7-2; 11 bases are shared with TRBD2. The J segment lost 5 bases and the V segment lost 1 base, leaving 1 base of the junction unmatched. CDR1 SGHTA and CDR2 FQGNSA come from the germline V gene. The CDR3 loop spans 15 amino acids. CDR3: CASSLGLAGNNEQFF. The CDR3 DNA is TGTGCCAGCAGCTTAGGACTAGCGGGGAACAATGAGCAGTTCTTC.

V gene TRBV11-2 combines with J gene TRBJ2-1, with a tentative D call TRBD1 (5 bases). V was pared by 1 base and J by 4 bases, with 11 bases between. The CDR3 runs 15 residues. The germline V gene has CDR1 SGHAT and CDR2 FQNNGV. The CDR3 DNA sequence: TGTGCCAGCAGCTTAGGACCCGACAGTTACAATGAGCAGTTCTTC. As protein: CASSLGPDSYNEQFF.

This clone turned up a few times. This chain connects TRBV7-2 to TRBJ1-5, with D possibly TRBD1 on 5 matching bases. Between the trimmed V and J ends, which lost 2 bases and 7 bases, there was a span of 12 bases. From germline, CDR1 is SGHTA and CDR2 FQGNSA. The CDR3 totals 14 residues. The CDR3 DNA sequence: TGTGCCAGCAGCTTATACGGGGCAAACCAGCCCCAGCATTTT. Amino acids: CASSLYGANQPQHF.

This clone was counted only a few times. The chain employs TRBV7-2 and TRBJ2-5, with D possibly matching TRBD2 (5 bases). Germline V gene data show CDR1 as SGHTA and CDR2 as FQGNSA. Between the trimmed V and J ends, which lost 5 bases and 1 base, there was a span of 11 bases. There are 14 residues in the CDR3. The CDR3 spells CASSRDGVQETQYF. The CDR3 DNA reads TGTGCCAGCAGCCGAGACGGGGTCCAAGAGACCCAGTACTTC. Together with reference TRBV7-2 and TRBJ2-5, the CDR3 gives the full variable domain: GAGVSQSPSNKVTEKGKDVELRCDPISGHTALYWYRQSLGQGLEFLIYFQGNSAPDKSGLPSDRFSAERTGGSVSTLTIQRTQQEDSAVYLCASSRDGVQETQYFGPGTRLLVL.

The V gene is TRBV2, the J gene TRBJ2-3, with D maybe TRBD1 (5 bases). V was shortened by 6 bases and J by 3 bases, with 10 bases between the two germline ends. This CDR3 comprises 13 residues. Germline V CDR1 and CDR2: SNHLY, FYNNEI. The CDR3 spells CASRTRETDTQYF. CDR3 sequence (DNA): TGTGCCAGCAGAACCAGGGAAACAGATACGCAGTATTTT.

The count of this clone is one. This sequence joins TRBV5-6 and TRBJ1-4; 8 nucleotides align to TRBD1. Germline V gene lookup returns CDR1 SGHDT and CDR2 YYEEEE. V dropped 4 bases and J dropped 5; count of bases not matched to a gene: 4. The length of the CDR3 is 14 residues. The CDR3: CASSRTGRNEKLFF. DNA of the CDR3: TGTGCCAGCAGCCGGACAGGGAGGAATGAAAAACTGTTTTTT.

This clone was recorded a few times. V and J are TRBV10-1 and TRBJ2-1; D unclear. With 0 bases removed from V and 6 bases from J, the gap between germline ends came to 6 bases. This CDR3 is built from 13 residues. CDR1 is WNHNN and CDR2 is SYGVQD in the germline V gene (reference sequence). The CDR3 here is CASSESTPNEQFF. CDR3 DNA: TGCGCCAGCAGTGAGTCCACCCCCAATGAGCAGTTCTTC.

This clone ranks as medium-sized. CDR3 nucleotide sequence: TGTGCCTGGACGACGGGAGGGCAAGAGACCCAGTACTTC. Translating gives CAWTTGGQETQYF. The chain employs TRBV30 and TRBJ2-5; the match to TRBD2 covers 8 bases. Germline lookup yields CDR1 GTSNPN and CDR2 SVGIG (reference sequence). After removal of 4 bases from V and 2 bases from J, the junction contained 3 bases not matched to a gene. This CDR3 is built from 13 residues. Supplemented by reference TRBV30 and TRBJ2-5, the full variable domain reads SQTIHQWPATLVQPVGSPLSLECTVEGTSNPNLYWYRQAAGRGLQLLFYSVGIGQISSEVPQNLSASRPQDRQFILSSKKLLLSDSGFYLCAWTTGGQETQYFGPGTRLLVL.

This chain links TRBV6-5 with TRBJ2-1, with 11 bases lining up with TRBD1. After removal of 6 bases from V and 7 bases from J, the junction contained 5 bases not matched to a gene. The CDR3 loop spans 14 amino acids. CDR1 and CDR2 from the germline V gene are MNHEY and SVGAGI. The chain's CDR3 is CASRGQGAANEQFF. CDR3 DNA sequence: TGTGCCAGCAGAGGACAGGGGGCTGCAAATGAGCAGTTCTTC.

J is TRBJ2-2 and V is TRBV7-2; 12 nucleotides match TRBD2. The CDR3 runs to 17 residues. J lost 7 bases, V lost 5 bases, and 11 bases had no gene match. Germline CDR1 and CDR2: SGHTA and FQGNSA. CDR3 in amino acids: CASSRSGLAGLVGELFF. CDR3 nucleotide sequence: TGTGCCAGCAGCCGATCCGGACTAGCGGGATTGGTCGGGGAGCTGTTTTTT.

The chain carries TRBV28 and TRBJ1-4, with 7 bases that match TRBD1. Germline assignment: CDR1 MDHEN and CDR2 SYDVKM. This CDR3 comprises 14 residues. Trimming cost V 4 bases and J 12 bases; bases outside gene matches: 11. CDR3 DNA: TGTGCCAGCAGTTCAGACAGGGCATCGGATGAACTGTTTTTT. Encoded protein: CASSSDRASDELFF. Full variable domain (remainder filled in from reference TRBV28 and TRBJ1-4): DVKVTQSSRYLVKRTGEKVFLECVQDMDHENMFWYRQDPGLGLRLIYFSYDVKMKEKGDIPEGYSVSREKKERFSLILESASTNQTSMYLCASSSDRASDELFFGSGTQLSVL.

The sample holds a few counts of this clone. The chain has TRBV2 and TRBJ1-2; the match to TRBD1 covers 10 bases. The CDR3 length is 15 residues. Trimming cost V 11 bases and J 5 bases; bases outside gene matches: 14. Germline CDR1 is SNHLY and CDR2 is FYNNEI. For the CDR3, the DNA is TGTGCCGCCACCAAACGGGACAGGGGTTGGTATGGCTACACCTTC. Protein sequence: CAATKRDRGWYGYTF.

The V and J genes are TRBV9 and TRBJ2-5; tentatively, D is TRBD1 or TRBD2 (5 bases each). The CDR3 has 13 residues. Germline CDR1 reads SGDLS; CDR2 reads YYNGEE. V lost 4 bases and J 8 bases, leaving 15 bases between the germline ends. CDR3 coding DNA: TGTGCCAGCAGCCCCCGTGGGGGACGAACCCAGTACTTC. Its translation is CASSPRGGRTQYF.

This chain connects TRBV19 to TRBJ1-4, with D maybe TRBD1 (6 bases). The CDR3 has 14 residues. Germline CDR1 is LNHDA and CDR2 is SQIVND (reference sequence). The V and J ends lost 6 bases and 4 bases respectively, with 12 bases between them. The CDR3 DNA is TGTGCCAGTAGAAGGACAGCAAGTAATGAAAAACTGTTTTTT. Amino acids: CASRRTASNEKLFF.

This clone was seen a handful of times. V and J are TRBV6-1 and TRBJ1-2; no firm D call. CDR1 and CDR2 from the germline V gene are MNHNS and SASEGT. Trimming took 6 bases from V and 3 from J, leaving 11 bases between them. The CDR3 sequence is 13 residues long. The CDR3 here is CASSQAGDYGYTF. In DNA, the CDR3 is TGTGCCAGCAGCCAAGCCGGGGACTATGGCTACACCTTC.

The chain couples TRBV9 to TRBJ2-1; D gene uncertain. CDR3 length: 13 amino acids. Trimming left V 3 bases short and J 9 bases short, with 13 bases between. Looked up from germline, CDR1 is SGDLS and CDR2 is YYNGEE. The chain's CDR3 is CASSAHTLGEQFF. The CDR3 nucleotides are TGTGCCAGCAGCGCACACACCCTCGGTGAGCAGTTCTTC.

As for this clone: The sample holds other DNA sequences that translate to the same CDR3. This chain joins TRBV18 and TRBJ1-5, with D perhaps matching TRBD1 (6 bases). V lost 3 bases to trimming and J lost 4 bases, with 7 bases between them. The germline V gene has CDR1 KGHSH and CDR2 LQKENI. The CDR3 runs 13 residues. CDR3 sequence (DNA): TGTGCCAGCTCACCTGGACAGAATCAGCCCCAGCATTTT. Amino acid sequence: CASSPGQNQPQHF. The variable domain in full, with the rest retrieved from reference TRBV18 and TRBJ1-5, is NAGVMQNPRHLVRRRGQEARLRCSPMKGHSHVYWYRQLPEEGLKFMVYLQKENIIDESGMPKERFSAEFPKEGPSILRIQQVVRGDSAAYFCASSPGQNQPQHFGDGTRLSIL.